These 30 T cell receptor beta chains share one sample of origin, sequenced in a study of control samples from healthy donors and cancer patients. Sequencing was performed with immunoSEQ multiplex PCR; in TCRdb, only in-frame clones are kept and a portion is missing. The table records fewer than 300,000 clones, around 79% of them present only once. The material sequenced was PBMCs. The receptors derive from a woman aged 55 to 70 with lung cancer.

The chain recombines TRBV5-1 with TRBJ2-5; the D is unclear. The ends were cut back, 1 base at V and 1 base at J, with 8 bases in the middle. Germline V lookup: CDR1 SGHRS, CDR2 YFSETQ. This CDR3 comprises 14 residues. DNA for the CDR3: TGCGCCAGCAGCTTGTCGGCACTCCAAGAGACCCAGTACTTC. As protein: CASSLSALQETQYF.

The chain joins TRBV19 to TRBJ2-2; TRBD1 matches at 9 bases. The length of the CDR3 is 16 residues. CDR1 is LNHDA, CDR2 SQIVND, per germline (reference sequence). J lost 5 bases, V lost 9 bases, and 13 bases had no gene match. The CDR3 reads CASKEGDRARTGELFF. Here the CDR3 DNA reads TGTGCCAGCAAGGAAGGGGACAGGGCCCGAACCGGGGAGCTGTTTTTT. The whole variable domain, filled in from reference TRBV19 and TRBJ2-2, reads DGGITQSPKYLFRKEGQNVTLSCEQNLNHDAMYWYRQDPGQGLRLIYYSQIVNDFQKGDIAEGYSVSREKKESFPLTVTSAQKNPTAFYLCASKEGDRARTGELFFGEGSRLTVL.

The chain couples TRBV6-6 to TRBJ2-7, with TRBD1 matching over 8 bases. V was pared by 2 bases and J by 3 bases, with 6 bases of the junction left unmatched. The CDR3 loop spans 15 amino acids. Germline CDR1 is MNHNY and CDR2 is SVGAGI (reference sequence). CDR3 region: CASSYQTGQGYEQYF. In DNA form, the CDR3 reads TGTGCCAGCAGTTACCAAACAGGACAGGGCTACGAGCAGTACTTC.

This chain joins TRBV27 and TRBJ1-1; no clear D. Trimming cost V 5 bases and J 2 bases, with 9 bases left between them. Germline V gene data show CDR1 as MNHEY and CDR2 as SMNVEV (reference sequence). The CDR3 is made up of 13 amino acids. The CDR3 coding sequence is TGTGCCAGCAGTCGAGAGTTCAACACTGAAGCTTTCTTT. This sequence encodes CASSREFNTEAFF.

This clone appeared a single time. CDR3: CASSLGGGGETQYF. DNA of the CDR3: TGTGCCAGCAGCTTGGGAGGCGGGGGGGAGACCCAGTACTTC. J is TRBJ2-5 and V is TRBV11-3; 8 positions match TRBD2. The CDR3 length is 14 residues. Germline V gene data show CDR1 as SGHNT and CDR2 as YENEEA. V lost 3 bases to trimming and J lost 5 bases; unmatched junction nucleotides: 5.

This sequence joins TRBV5-5 and TRBJ1-6; TRBD1 aligns across 7 bases. With 4 bases clipped from V and 5 bases from J, the junction kept 18 bases outside the gene matches. The CDR3 runs to 19 residues. Germline CDR1 and CDR2: SGHKS and YYEKEE (reference sequence). CDR3 region: CASSLALRLGTVNNSPLHF. Written as DNA, the CDR3 is TGTGCCAGCAGCCTTGCTCTCAGACTCGGGACAGTTAATAATTCACCCCTCCACTTT.

The rearrangement joins TRBV7-9 to TRBJ2-1; 12 nucleotides align to TRBD2. Germline V CDR1 and CDR2: SEHNR, FQNEAQ (reference sequence). The J segment lost 1 base and the V segment lost 3 bases, leaving 1 base of the junction unmatched. The CDR3 totals 16 residues. CDR3 nucleotides: TGTGCCAGCAGCTTCGGGACTAGCGGGTCCTACAATGAGCAGTTCTTC. The encoded protein is CASSFGTSGSYNEQFF.

The V call is TRBV6-4, the J call TRBJ2-7, with TRBD2 identical over 9 bases. The CDR3 consists of 14 residues. Germline V gives CDR1 MRHNA, CDR2 SNTAGT. J lost 2 bases, V lost 6 bases, and 5 bases had no gene match. In DNA form, the CDR3 reads TGTGCCAGCAGCCTTCTAGCGGGGCCCTACGAGCAGTACTTC. Amino acids: CASSLLAGPYEQYF.

The chain couples TRBV5-1 to TRBJ1-2; D possibly corresponds to TRBD1 (5 bases). Trimming removed 4 bases at V and 2 bases at J, with 18 bases between. The CDR3 has 16 amino acids. CDR1 and CDR2 from the germline V gene are SGHRS and YFSETQ. The CDR3 DNA is TGCGCCAGCAGCATCTCTGGAGGGGCGCTAAACTATGGCTACACCTTC. It is translated as CASSISGGALNYGYTF.

The CDR3 is CASSFIGGGTLYYGYTF. The DNA for the CDR3 is TGTGCCAGCAGTTTCATAGGTGGAGGGACACTGTACTATGGCTACACCTTC. This chain links TRBV28 with TRBJ1-2; weak D call: TRBD1 (6 bases). This CDR3 is 17 amino acids long. V was trimmed by 3 bases and J by 3 bases, leaving 20 bases between them. Germline assignment: CDR1 MDHEN and CDR2 SYDVKM.

This rearrangement joins TRBV15 to TRBJ2-3, with 7 bases fitting TRBD2. The germline CDR1 and CDR2 sequences are LNHNV and YYDKDF (reference sequence). Unmatched junction bases numbered 13, after V lost 11 bases and J lost 5 bases. There are 14 residues in the CDR3. CDR3 coding DNA: TGTGCCGTCGAGGAGGGAGGGCCTGGAGATACGCAGTATTTT. This sequence encodes CAVEEGGPGDTQYF.

The chain combines TRBV5-1 with TRBJ2-1; D is ambiguous. Trimming shortened V by 0 bases and J by 2 bases, and 9 bases separated the two germline ends. Per the germline V gene, CDR1 is SGHRS and CDR2 is YFSETQ. This CDR3 is 15 amino acids long. The DNA for the CDR3 is TGCGCCAGCAGCTTGGCGGACGCGACCTACAATGAGCAGTTCTTC. Its translation: CASSLADATYNEQFF.

CDR3 DNA sequence: TGCGCCAGCAGCTTGGATGGGGTTATGAACACTGAAGCTTTCTTT. Translating it yields CASSLDGVMNTEAFF. The rearrangement joins TRBV5-1 to TRBJ1-1; D not resolved. Trimming stripped 0 bases from V and 0 bases from J, with 9 bases between. Germline V gene lookup returns CDR1 SGHRS and CDR2 YFSETQ. The CDR3 length is 15 residues.

The chain joins TRBV5-4 to TRBJ2-7, with a tentative D call TRBD1 (6 bases). The CDR3 totals 15 residues. CDR1 and CDR2 (germline): SGHNT, YYREEE (reference sequence). With 0 bases removed from V and 0 bases from J, the gap between germline ends came to 10 bases. CDR3 in DNA: TGTGCCAGCAGCTTGGGTGGACAGAGCTCCTACGAGCAGTACTTC. It yields the protein CASSLGGQSSYEQYF.

The chain couples TRBV6-6 to TRBJ1-2; D may be TRBD1 (6 bases). The CDR3 contains 13 residues. CDR1 is MNHNY, CDR2 SVGAGI, per germline (reference sequence). Trimming cost V 5 bases and J 4 bases, with 11 bases left between them. The chain's CDR3 is CASSPDRSYGYTF. CDR3 bases: TGTGCCAGCAGTCCTGACAGGTCCTATGGCTACACCTTC.

CDR3 sequence (DNA): TGTGCCAGCAGCTTAGCTAAACTCTACGAGCAGTACTTC. Protein product: CASSLAKLYEQYF. The chain combines TRBV7-2 with TRBJ2-7; D is unclear. In germline, CDR1 is SGHTA, CDR2 FQGNSA. Trimming pared 0 bases from V and 3 bases from J, leaving 6 bases between. The CDR3 sequence is 13 residues long.

As regards this clone: Within the sample, other DNA sequences also encode this same CDR3. The CDR3 spells CASSQGVDQPQHF. In nucleotides, the CDR3 is TGCGCCAGCAGCCAGGGGGTGGATCAGCCCCAGCATTTT. This chain connects TRBV4-1 to TRBJ1-5; tentative D call: TRBD1 (5 bases). The CDR3 consists of 13 residues. CDR1 is MGHRA, CDR2 YSYEKL, per germline. V lost 3 bases and J lost 5, with 8 bases in between.

This chain joins TRBV5-1 and TRBJ1-3, with 10 bases that match TRBD1. The CDR3 consists of 16 residues. CDR1 is SGHRS and CDR2 is YFSETQ in the germline V gene. After removal of 0 bases from V and 3 bases from J, the junction contained 3 bases not matched to a gene. The CDR3 bases are TGCGCCAGCAGCTTGGCGGGACAGGGGTTTGGAAACACCATATATTTT. This gives the protein CASSLAGQGFGNTIYF.

The chain joins TRBV7-9 to TRBJ2-1, with a tentative D call TRBD1 (5 bases). Germline CDR1 is SEHNR and CDR2 is FQNEAQ (reference sequence). The CDR3 spans 14 residues. Trimming stripped 8 bases from V and 6 bases from J, with 17 bases between. For the CDR3, the DNA is TGTGCCAGCGCTGGAAGGACACAGACCAATGAGCAGTTCTTC. It specifies CASAGRTQTNEQFF.

This rearrangement joins TRBV5-4 to TRBJ1-1; D unresolved. Germline V lookup: CDR1 SGHNT, CDR2 YYREEE (reference sequence). This CDR3 is 15 amino acids long. V lost 0 bases and J 0 bases, leaving 9 bases between the germline ends. CDR3 nucleotides: TGTGCCAGCAGCTTGGTAGCCAGCTTGAACACTGAAGCTTTCTTT. As protein: CASSLVASLNTEAFF.

This clone was counted a single time. J is TRBJ1-1 and V is TRBV9, with TRBD1 matching over 7 bases. Germline V gene data show CDR1 as SGDLS and CDR2 as YYNGEE. J lost 4 bases, V lost 2 bases, and 5 bases had no gene match. CDR3 length: 14 residues. The CDR3 DNA is TGTGCCAGCAGCGTTGCCACAGGGGCCACTGAAGCTTTCTTT. Translating gives CASSVATGATEAFF.

The rearrangement links TRBV2 to TRBJ2-2, with D possibly matching TRBD2 (6 bases). Trimming took 8 bases from V and 5 from J, leaving 18 bases between them. This CDR3 spans 15 amino acids. Germline CDR1 SNHLY, CDR2 FYNNEI. The CDR3 DNA follows: TGTGCCAGCGAGGCGGGGCTATCGGGAACCGGGGAGCTGTTTTTT. Its protein product is CASEAGLSGTGELFF.

This rearrangement joins TRBV7-3 to TRBJ1-1, with a tentative D call TRBD1 (5 bases). Germline CDR1 and CDR2: SGHTA and FQGTGA. This CDR3 region has 13 residues. Trimming took 5 bases from V and 5 from J, leaving 12 bases between them. The CDR3 sequence: CASSPARGTEAFF. CDR3 DNA: TGTGCCAGCAGCCCCGCGCGGGGGACTGAAGCTTTCTTT.

This clone came up a few times. V and J are TRBV5-1 and TRBJ2-7, with 8 positions matching TRBD1. Germline V gene sequence: CDR1 SGHRS, CDR2 YFSETQ. V was clipped by 3 bases and J by 7 bases; unmatched bases: 12. The CDR3 loop spans 15 amino acids. The CDR3 region is CASSSGPGQVQEQYF. The DNA for the CDR3 is TGCGCCAGCAGCTCTGGACCGGGACAGGTCCAAGAGCAGTACTTC. Filled out from reference TRBV5-1 and TRBJ2-7, the complete variable domain reads KAGVTQTPRYLIKTRGQQVTLSCSPISGHRSVSWYQQTPGQGLQFLFEYFSETQRNKGNFPGRFSGRQFSNSRSEMNVSTLELGDSALYLCASSSGPGQVQEQYFGPGTRLTVT.

Worth noting for this clone: This specimen includes other DNA sequences encoding the same CDR3. The V and J genes are TRBV28 and TRBJ2-7; no definite D call. The V end was cut by 3 bases, the J end by 3 bases, with 3 bases between. The CDR3 length is 11 residues. The germline V gene has CDR1 MDHEN and CDR2 SYDVKM. The CDR3, as DNA: TGTGCCAGCAGTTTTCGCTACGAGCAGTACTTC. It translates to CASSFRYEQYF. The full variable domain, its missing parts supplied by reference TRBV28 and TRBJ2-7, is DVKVTQSSRYLVKRTGEKVFLECVQDMDHENMFWYRQDPGLGLRLIYFSYDVKMKEKGDIPEGYSVSREKKERFSLILESASTNQTSMYLCASSFRYEQYFGPGTRLTVT.

V is TRBV28 and J is TRBJ2-6; possible D gene TRBD1, 5 bases. This CDR3 has 20 amino acids. Germline assignment: CDR1 MDHEN and CDR2 SYDVKM. V gave up 6 bases and J gave up 0 bases, with 24 bases separating them. This chain's CDR3 is CASSSAHVGRVDSGANVLTF. CDR3 DNA: TGTGCCAGCAGCTCCGCCCACGTCGGCAGGGTCGACTCTGGGGCCAACGTCCTGACTTTC. Combining the CDR3 with reference TRBV28 and TRBJ2-6 gives the whole variable domain DVKVTQSSRYLVKRTGEKVFLECVQDMDHENMFWYRQDPGLGLRLIYFSYDVKMKEKGDIPEGYSVSREKKERFSLILESASTNQTSMYLCASSSAHVGRVDSGANVLTFGAGSRLTVL.

V and J are TRBV6-5 and TRBJ2-7; 7 bases are shared with TRBD1. V dropped 5 bases and J dropped 2; count of bases not matched to a gene: 6. The CDR3 runs to 14 residues. In germline, CDR1 is MNHEY, CDR2 SVGAGI. The CDR3 is CASSQQGLTYEQYF. DNA for the CDR3: TGTGCCAGCAGTCAACAGGGGCTTACCTACGAGCAGTACTTC.

The CDR3 DNA reads as TGCGCCAGCAGCCCCCGTACCGGGGGAGAGACCCAGTACTTC. Translated: CASSPRTGGETQYF. V gene TRBV5-1 combines with J gene TRBJ2-5, with a possible D match to TRBD2 (6 bases). Germline V gives CDR1 SGHRS, CDR2 YFSETQ. The CDR3 is made up of 14 amino acids. V was clipped by 4 bases and J by 4 bases, with 14 bases between them.

There are a few counts of this clone. The chain links TRBV19 to TRBJ1-4; tentatively, D is TRBD1 (6 bases). Looked up from germline, CDR1 is LNHDA and CDR2 is SQIVND (reference sequence). The length of the CDR3 is 15 residues. V was shortened by 4 bases and J by 2 bases, with 11 bases between the two germline ends. As DNA, the CDR3 is TGTGCCAGTAGTAGAAGGACAGTGACTAATGAAAAACTGTTTTTT. It encodes CASSRRTVTNEKLFF.

This sequence joins TRBV19 and TRBJ1-5, with TRBD1 as a possible D gene (6 bases). The CDR3 consists of 15 residues. The germline V gene has CDR1 LNHDA and CDR2 SQIVND (reference sequence). Trimming took off 3 bases at V and 3 bases at J, with 12 bases between the two ends. The CDR3 sequence: CASSIGGQHNQPQHF. DNA of the CDR3: TGTGCCAGTAGTATTGGCGGACAGCACAATCAGCCCCAGCATTTT. Filled out from reference TRBV19 and TRBJ1-5, the complete variable domain reads DGGITQSPKYLFRKEGQNVTLSCEQNLNHDAMYWYRQDPGQGLRLIYYSQIVNDFQKGDIAEGYSVSREKKESFPLTVTSAQKNPTAFYLCASSIGGQHNQPQHFGDGTRLSIL.